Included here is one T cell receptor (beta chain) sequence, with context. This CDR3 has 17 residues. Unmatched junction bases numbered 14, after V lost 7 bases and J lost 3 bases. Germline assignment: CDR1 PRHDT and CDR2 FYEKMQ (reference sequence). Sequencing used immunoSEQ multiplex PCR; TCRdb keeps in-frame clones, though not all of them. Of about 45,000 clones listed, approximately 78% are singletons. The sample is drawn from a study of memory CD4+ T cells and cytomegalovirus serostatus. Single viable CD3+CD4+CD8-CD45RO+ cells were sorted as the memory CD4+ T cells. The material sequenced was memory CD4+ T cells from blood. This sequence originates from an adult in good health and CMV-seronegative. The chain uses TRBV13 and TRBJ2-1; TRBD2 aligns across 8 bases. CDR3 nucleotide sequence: TGTGCCAGCACCATGGGTCTGGGCGCGGGGGGCTACAATGAGCAGTTCTTC. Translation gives CASTMGLGAGGYNEQFF.